Sequencing of this T cell receptor beta chain was carried out in a study of tumor-infiltrating lymphocytes in primary liver carcinoma. RNA and DNA were co-extracted from around 18-30 mg of unsorted bulk tissue. A constant-region primer primed TCR beta cDNA synthesis from 400 to 550 ng of total RNA. It was through three nested multiplex PCR rounds of slightly modified ARM-PCR that TCR beta libraries arose. TRBV1-TRBV30 forward and Cbeta reverse primers drove the first two roughly 10-cycle rounds. Each CDR3 protein is one row after TCRdb ran MiXCR on the multiplex PCR reads. The sample consists of 20,000 or so distinct CDR3 sequences, approximately 70% of them appearing once. This clonotype showed up just once. Sequence at one end of the junction differs from germline and may be a read error. The CDR3 is 14 residues long. Germline V CDR1 and CDR2: SGHVS, FQNEAQ.

The sequencing sample was made of liver tumor tissue from sampling region 1. The subset here: tumor region T1, superior pole. The clonotype was recovered from a man aged 40-55 years with primary liver carcinoma and hepatitis B virus infection. The chain links TRBV7-8 to TRBJ1-5, with D unclear. The CDR3 sequence: CASSDKNSNQPQHF. The CDR3 nucleotides are TGTGCCAGCAGCGACAAAAATAGCAATCAGCCCCAGCACTTT. The full variable domain, completed using reference TRBV7-8 and TRBJ1-5, is GAGVSQSPRYKVAKRGQDVALRCDPISGHVSLFWYQQALGQGPEFLTYFQNEAQLDKSGLPSDRFFAERPEGSVSTLKIQRTQQEDSAVYLCASSDKNSNQPQHFGDGTRLSIL.